The rows below give T cell receptor beta chains drawn from one sample of a study of CD8 T cells in ankylosing spondylitis. One entry per CDR3 protein results from TCRdb running MiXCR on the 5' RACE reads. The sample yields 50,000 to 75,000 distinct CDR3 sequences, about 6% seen once. Sequenced material: synovial fluid, either unsorted or a sorted T cell fraction (not recorded which). The receptors originated from a male donor with ankylosing spondylitis. CDR3s include the opening cysteine and the closing phenylalanine or tryptophan. The D gene is left open where the match is weak. The size of a clone is reported for some rows only, either as once, few or many, or as a class for expanded clones.

v_gene: TRBV28; d_gene: TRBD1; abundance: many; len: 18; j_gene: TRBJ1-5; CDR3nt: TGTGCCAGCAGTTTGGACAGGTTTAGGCAACTGAGGAATCAGCCCCAGCATTTT; CDR3aa: CASSLDRFRQLRNQPQHF
v_gene: TRBV10-3; d_gene: -; abundance: few; len: 12; j_gene: TRBJ2-1; CDR3nt: TGTGCCATCAGTGATGGTGGTAATGAGCAGTTCTTC; CDR3aa: CAISDGGNEQFF
v_gene: TRBV21-1; d_gene: -; abundance: -; len: 14; j_gene: TRBJ1-5; CDR3nt: TGTGCCGGGGGGGGGGCATTCGAAGATCAGCCCCAGCATTTT; CDR3aa: CAGGGAFEDQPQHF
v_gene: TRBV14; d_gene: TRBD1; abundance: few; len: 13; j_gene: TRBJ2-7; CDR3nt: TGTGCCAGCAGACCGGGACAGGGGGGCGAGCAGTACTTC; CDR3aa: CASRPGQGGEQYF
v_gene: TRBV10-2; d_gene: -; abundance: -; len: 15; j_gene: TRBJ2-7; CDR3nt: TGCGCCAGCTTCGTCCCAGCAGGGGGGTCGAGAGAGCAGTACTTC; CDR3aa: CASFVPAGGSREQYF
v_gene: TRBV6-1; d_gene: TRBD2; abundance: few; len: 18; j_gene: TRBJ2-6; CDR3nt: TGTGCCAGCAGGAATAGCGGGATGGGGCGAACTGGGGCCAACGTCCTGACTTTC; CDR3aa: CASRNSGMGRTGANVLTF
v_gene: TRBV19; d_gene: -; abundance: few; len: 14; j_gene: TRBJ1-1; CDR3nt: TGTGCCAGTAGTGATCGGGCCCGACTCACTGAAGCTTTCTTT; CDR3aa: CASSDRARLTEAFF
v_gene: TRBV5-1; d_gene: -; abundance: many; len: 15; j_gene: TRBJ2-3; CDR3nt: TGCGCCAGCAGCCATCGGACAGTCTACACAGATACGCAGTATTTT; CDR3aa: CASSHRTVYTDTQYF
v_gene: TRBV6-2/TRBV6-3; d_gene: -; abundance: many; len: 14; j_gene: TRBJ2-2; CDR3nt: TGTGCCAGCAGGCGTGGACTTTCCACCGGGGAGCTGTTTTTT; CDR3aa: CASRRGLSTGELFF
v_gene: TRBV12-3/TRBV12-4; d_gene: -; abundance: many; len: 13; j_gene: TRBJ1-2; CDR3nt: TGTGCCAGCAGTTTAGTCCTTGCCAGGGAGCGAACCTTC; CDR3aa: CASSLVLARERTF
v_gene: TRBV20-1; d_gene: TRBD2; abundance: -; len: 14; j_gene: TRBJ2-7; CDR3nt: TGCAGTGCTCAACCTCCGGGACTACTATACGAGCAGTACTTC; CDR3aa: CSAQPPGLLYEQYF
v_gene: TRBV30; d_gene: -; abundance: -; len: 13; j_gene: TRBJ1-4; CDR3nt: TGTGCCTGGAGTTGGGGCGGTGGTGAAAAACTGTTTTTT; CDR3aa: CAWSWGGGEKLFF
v_gene: TRBV7-2; d_gene: TRBD2; abundance: many; len: 15; j_gene: TRBJ2-2; CDR3nt: TGTGCCAGCAGCACCCCTAGCGGGATCGGCGGGGAGCTGTTTTTT; CDR3aa: CASSTPSGIGGELFF
v_gene: TRBV7-3; d_gene: TRBD1; abundance: many; len: 16; j_gene: TRBJ1-3; CDR3nt: TGTGCCAGCAGCCTGACAGGGGGCAACTCTGGAAACACCATATATTTT; CDR3aa: CASSLTGGNSGNTIYF
v_gene: TRBV2; d_gene: TRBD2; abundance: few; len: 18; j_gene: TRBJ2-3; CDR3nt: TGTGCCAGCAGTGAATCTTCAGTGGGACTAGTTTTCACAGATACGCAGTATTTT; CDR3aa: CASSESSVGLVFTDTQYF
v_gene: TRBV19; d_gene: -; abundance: -; len: 13; j_gene: TRBJ2-1; CDR3nt: TGTGCCAGTAGTATGAGCTGGGTCAATGAGCAGTTCTTC; CDR3aa: CASSMSWVNEQFF
v_gene: TRBV2; d_gene: TRBD2; abundance: many; len: 16; j_gene: TRBJ2-1; CDR3nt: TGTGCCAGCAGTTATAGCGGGAGGGCTTCCTACAATGAGCAGTTCTTC; CDR3aa: CASSYSGRASYNEQFF
v_gene: TRBV3-1; d_gene: -; abundance: many; len: 13; j_gene: TRBJ1-5; CDR3nt: TGTGCCAGCAGCATAAACAGCGATCAGCCCCAGCATTTT; CDR3aa: CASSINSDQPQHF
v_gene: TRBV29-1; d_gene: TRBD1; abundance: many; len: 14; j_gene: TRBJ2-7; CDR3nt: TGCAGCGTTGTCATAGGGGGCAGGGGTGGTGAGCAGTACTTC; CDR3aa: CSVVIGGRGGEQYF
v_gene: TRBV2; d_gene: TRBD2; abundance: many; len: 16; j_gene: TRBJ2-5; CDR3nt: TGTGCCAGTATCCCGCGGGGGGTGGCTCTCGTAGAGACCCAGTACTTC; CDR3aa: CASIPRGVALVETQYF
v_gene: TRBV20-1; d_gene: TRBD2; abundance: few; len: 12; j_gene: TRBJ2-7; CDR3nt: TGCAGTGCTGGGGGGGGGTCCTACGAGCAGTACTTC; CDR3aa: CSAGGGSYEQYF
v_gene: TRBV29-1; d_gene: -; abundance: many; len: 13; j_gene: TRBJ2-7; CDR3nt: TGCAGCGTTGGGTTCGTTGGGGACCGACAGCAGTACTTC; CDR3aa: CSVGFVGDRQQYF
v_gene: TRBV2; d_gene: TRBD2; abundance: many; len: 14; j_gene: TRBJ2-1; CDR3nt: TGTGCCAGCACTACTAGCGGGAGGGCCGATGAGCAGTTCTTC; CDR3aa: CASTTSGRADEQFF
v_gene: TRBV2; d_gene: -; abundance: -; len: 16; j_gene: TRBJ1-1; CDR3nt: TGTGCCAGCAGTGAAGCTTCGCCCTTAGTGGGCACTGAAGCTTTCTTT; CDR3aa: CASSEASPLVGTEAFF
v_gene: TRBV3-1; d_gene: -; abundance: -; len: 13; j_gene: TRBJ1-1; CDR3nt: TGTGCCACCGCCGATGGTGTTTTGACTGAAGCTTTCTTT; CDR3aa: CATADGVLTEAFF
v_gene: TRBV24-1; d_gene: -; abundance: many; len: 15; j_gene: TRBJ2-3; CDR3nt: TGTGCCACCAGTGAGGACGGGAGAGGGACAGATACGCAGTATTTT; CDR3aa: CATSEDGRGTDTQYF
v_gene: TRBV9; d_gene: -; abundance: -; len: 14; j_gene: TRBJ2-5; CDR3nt: TGTGCCGGCAGCGTAGGCCAGGGCCAAGAGACCCAGTACTTC; CDR3aa: CAGSVGQGQETQYF
v_gene: TRBV3-1; d_gene: -; abundance: few; len: 11; j_gene: TRBJ2-7; CDR3nt: TGTGCCAGCAGCCAAGGGACAGTACAGTACTTC; CDR3aa: CASSQGTVQYF
v_gene: TRBV30; d_gene: TRBD1; abundance: -; len: 14; j_gene: TRBJ1-6; CDR3nt: TGTGCCTGGAGCCGACAGGGGGGATTGCCACCCCTCCACTTT; CDR3aa: CAWSRQGGLPPLHF
v_gene: TRBV28; d_gene: -; abundance: -; len: 15; j_gene: TRBJ2-1; CDR3nt: TGTGCCAGCAGGGGGAAGGGGACTCCTTACAATGAGCAGTTCTTC; CDR3aa: CASRGKGTPYNEQFF
v_gene: TRBV12-3/TRBV12-4; d_gene: -; abundance: few; len: 14; j_gene: TRBJ1-5; CDR3nt: TGTGCCAGCAGTCCCGGGAGCGGCAATCAGCCCCAGCATTTT; CDR3aa: CASSPGSGNQPQHF
v_gene: TRBV28; d_gene: -; abundance: -; len: 15; j_gene: TRBJ1-1; CDR3nt: TGTGCCAGCAGTTTAAGGTTACCGGAGATAACTGAAGCTTTCTTT; CDR3aa: CASSLRLPEITEAFF
v_gene: TRBV19; d_gene: TRBD1; abundance: few; len: 12; j_gene: TRBJ2-4; CDR3nt: TGTGCCAGTAAGACAGGGACGGACATTCAGTACTTC; CDR3aa: CASKTGTDIQYF
v_gene: TRBV20-1; d_gene: TRBD1; abundance: few; len: 14; j_gene: TRBJ1-2; CDR3nt: TGCAGTGCCGCGACGACAGGGGAGTATAAGGACTACACCTTC; CDR3aa: CSAATTGEYKDYTF
v_gene: TRBV29-1; d_gene: -; abundance: -; len: 13; j_gene: TRBJ1-2; CDR3nt: TGCAGCGTCATACACGCGGAGAACTATGGCTACACCTTC; CDR3aa: CSVIHAENYGYTF
v_gene: TRBV7-7; d_gene: -; abundance: medium-sized; len: 15; j_gene: TRBJ2-2; CDR3nt: TGTGCTAGCAGCTTGACGGCCGCGAACACCGGGGAGCTGTTTTTT; CDR3aa: CASSLTAANTGELFF
v_gene: TRBV7-9; d_gene: TRBD2; abundance: many; len: 15; j_gene: TRBJ2-7; CDR3nt: TGTGCCAGCAGCTTATCAAACCGGGGGGCCTACGAGCAGTACTTC; CDR3aa: CASSLSNRGAYEQYF
v_gene: TRBV25-1; d_gene: -; abundance: many; len: 13; j_gene: TRBJ1-1; CDR3nt: TGTGCCACTTCCGCGAGGGGGATAACTGAAGCTTTCTTT; CDR3aa: CATSARGITEAFF
v_gene: TRBV5-1; d_gene: TRBD2; abundance: many; len: 17; j_gene: TRBJ2-1; CDR3nt: TGCGCCAGCAGCTTGGTTCCTAGCGGGAGTCAAGGCAATGAGCAGTTCTTC; CDR3aa: CASSLVPSGSQGNEQFF
v_gene: TRBV5-1; d_gene: TRBD1; abundance: many; len: 14; j_gene: TRBJ2-1; CDR3nt: TGCGCCAGCAGGGCCGGGACAGGGAACAATGAGCAGTTCTTC; CDR3aa: CASRAGTGNNEQFF
v_gene: TRBV19; d_gene: -; abundance: -; len: 13; j_gene: TRBJ2-5; CDR3nt: TGTGCCAGTAGTATAACTGGGGTAGAGACCCAGTACTTC; CDR3aa: CASSITGVETQYF
v_gene: TRBV7-2; d_gene: -; abundance: once; len: 15; j_gene: TRBJ1-1; CDR3nt: TGTGCCAGCAGCGTCGAAGCAGGGTTGAACACTGAAGCTTTCTTT; CDR3aa: CASSVEAGLNTEAFF
v_gene: TRBV6-1; d_gene: TRBD1; abundance: many; len: 15; j_gene: TRBJ1-1; CDR3nt: TGTGCCAGCAGCACAGGGCGACAGGGTAGCACTGAAGCTTTCTTT; CDR3aa: CASSTGRQGSTEAFF
v_gene: TRBV5-1; d_gene: TRBD1; abundance: many; len: 15; j_gene: TRBJ2-2; CDR3nt: TGCGCCAGCAGCTCACAGGGGGCGCACACCGGGGAGCTGTTTTTT; CDR3aa: CASSSQGAHTGELFF
v_gene: TRBV29-1; d_gene: -; abundance: many; len: 12; j_gene: TRBJ2-7; CDR3nt: TGCAGCGTGAGGGAAGTAGGCTACGAGCAGTACTTC; CDR3aa: CSVREVGYEQYF
v_gene: TRBV20-1; d_gene: TRBD2; abundance: few; len: 15; j_gene: TRBJ2-1; CDR3nt: TGCAGTGCTAGAGATGGGACTAGCGGGATGAATGAGCAGTTCTTC; CDR3aa: CSARDGTSGMNEQFF
v_gene: TRBV4-3; d_gene: -; abundance: -; len: 15; j_gene: TRBJ2-1; CDR3nt: TGCGCCAGCAGCCAAGGTCGGGGCCTTTACAATGAGCAGTTCTTC; CDR3aa: CASSQGRGLYNEQFF
v_gene: TRBV19; d_gene: -; abundance: -; len: 13; j_gene: TRBJ2-1; CDR3nt: TGTGCCAGTAGGGAGACAGGCGACAATGAGCAGTTCTTC; CDR3aa: CASRETGDNEQFF
v_gene: TRBV2; d_gene: -; abundance: -; len: 15; j_gene: TRBJ1-6; CDR3nt: TGTGCCAGCAGAGAGGACAGATCCTATAATTCACCCCTCCACTTT; CDR3aa: CASREDRSYNSPLHF
v_gene: TRBV27; d_gene: TRBD1; abundance: many; len: 14; j_gene: TRBJ2-7; CDR3nt: TGTGCCAGCAGTTTTGGACAGGGGAATTACGAGCAGTACTTC; CDR3aa: CASSFGQGNYEQYF
v_gene: TRBV11-2; d_gene: -; abundance: many; len: 16; j_gene: TRBJ1-1; CDR3nt: TGTGCCAGCACCATTTGGCGGCCTGAAAGGAACACTGAAGCTTTCTTT; CDR3aa: CASTIWRPERNTEAFF
v_gene: TRBV15; d_gene: TRBD1; abundance: many; len: 17; j_gene: TRBJ2-1; CDR3nt: TGTGCCACCAGCAGAGATCGGGACAGGTTTTTCTACAATGAGCAGTTCTTC; CDR3aa: CATSRDRDRFFYNEQFF